This T cell receptor beta chain was observed in a study of T cell repertoires in cytomegalovirus infection. At the level of the study: Recently identified HLA-C-restricted and well-studied HLA-B-restricted CMV epitopes were used. Based on public TCR beta signatures, there were indications of CMV infection and of a matching HLA type.

TCRdb analysed the reads with MiXCR anew, one entry per CDR3 protein. The sample has hundreds of thousands of distinct CDR3 sequences, 33% seen once. This CDR3 is 14 amino acids long. The germline gives CDR1 DFQATT, CDR2 SNEGSKA (reference sequence). V dropped 5 bases and J dropped 0; count of bases not matched to a gene: 7. Study conclusions and caveats: Clonotype analysis showed dominance of the ex vivo response by HLA-C-restricted CMV-specific TCR beta clonotypes.

A note on this clonotype: The antigen remains unidentified.

The receptor comes from a human donor in good health (CMV status not recorded). Some clones in this sample may be carry-over from other donors' samples. The specimen comprised cultured PBMCs, sampled from culture after CMV antigen stimulation. This sequence joins TRBV20-1 and TRBJ2-7; 7 bases are shared with TRBD2. CDR3 in amino acids: CSAALSGASYEQYF. For the CDR3, the DNA is TGCAGTGCTGCCCTGAGCGGGGCCTCCTACGAGCAGTACTTC.